One sample yielded the 8 T cell receptor beta chains listed below, sequenced in a study of T-cell reconstitution after alpha-beta-depleted transplantation in children. Preparation of the TCRbeta library used unique molecular identifiers. MiXCR, applied by TCRdb to the PCR reads, yields one record per CDR3 protein. The sample lists fewer than 1 million distinct CDR3 sequences; about 16% were seen once. The sample was PBMCs, mostly from graft donor cells, taken 360 days after TCRalphabeta/CD19-depleted stem cell transplant. The receptor source for this set is a male patient aged 10 to 17 who had a stem cell transplant for acute lymphoblastic leukemia, so the T cells may come from the graft donor.

The gene calls are TRBV20-1 and TRBJ2-1; TRBD2 aligns across 9 bases. Germline V gene sequence: CDR1 DFQATT, CDR2 SNEGSKA (reference sequence). CDR3 length: 15 amino acids. V trimming: 0 bases; J trimming: 6 bases; junction bases outside the gene matches: 6. This chain's CDR3 is CSARDPSGASNEQFF. As DNA, the CDR3 is TGCAGTGCTAGAGATCCTAGCGGGGCCTCCAATGAGCAGTTCTTC.

This clonotype was counted only a few times. The chain combines TRBV12-3 or TRBV12-4 with TRBJ1-3, with D unclear. The CDR3 totals 15 residues. Trimming removed 7 bases at V and 0 bases at J, with 13 bases between. This chain's CDR3 is CASKPPAISGNTIYF. Written as DNA, the CDR3 is TGTGCCAGCAAGCCCCCGGCCATCTCTGGAAACACCATATATTTT.

This chain links TRBV29-1 with TRBJ1-5, with D unresolved. The CDR3 has 13 amino acids. Germline V gene lookup returns CDR1 SQVTM and CDR2 ANQGSEA. The V gene lost 3 bases and the J gene lost 4 bases, with 10 bases spanning the gap. The CDR3 loop is CSVDPGNNQPQHF. In nucleotides, the CDR3 is TGCAGCGTTGACCCTGGAAATAATCAGCCCCAGCATTTT.

The chain has TRBV15 and TRBJ2-1; tentative D call: TRBD2 (6 bases). CDR1 is LNHNV, CDR2 YYDKDF, per germline (reference sequence). The CDR3 contains 13 residues. V was clipped by 4 bases and J by 4 bases, with 8 bases between them. The CDR3 bases are TGTGCCACCAGCATGGAGGGTTACAATGAGCAGTTCTTC. Translation gives CATSMEGYNEQFF.

DNA of the CDR3: TGTGCCAGCAACTACAGGCAGACAAACACCGGGGAGCTGTTTTTT. Its protein is CASNYRQTNTGELFF. The chain joins TRBV12-3 or TRBV12-4 to TRBJ2-2; D possibly corresponds to TRBD1 (5 bases). The CDR3 loop spans 15 amino acids. Trimming pared 7 bases from V and 2 bases from J, leaving 14 bases between.

The gene calls are TRBV20-1 and TRBJ2-1; D ambiguous. Germline V gene sequence: CDR1 DFQATT, CDR2 SNEGSKA (reference sequence). The CDR3 covers 14 residues. Trimming pared 5 bases from V and 6 bases from J, leaving 17 bases between. The CDR3 sequence is CSAPGPLRGNEQFF. For the CDR3, the DNA is TGCAGTGCTCCCGGGCCTTTGAGAGGCAATGAGCAGTTCTTC.

The chain recombines TRBV5-1 with TRBJ1-2, with D maybe TRBD1 (6 bases). The CDR3 is 15 amino acids. The germline CDR1 and CDR2 sequences are SGHRS and YFSETQ. Trimming shortened V by 2 bases and J by 2 bases, and 13 bases separated the two germline ends. This CDR3 reads CASSFEQGPNYGYTF. As DNA, the CDR3 is TGCGCCAGCAGCTTTGAACAGGGCCCAAACTATGGCTACACCTTC.

There are a few counts of this clonotype. This chain uses TRBV20-1 with TRBJ2-7; 12 bases agree with TRBD2. J was trimmed by 9 bases and V by 1 base; bases with no gene match: 10. The CDR3 is 15 amino acids. In germline, CDR1 is DFQATT, CDR2 SNEGSKA (reference sequence). The CDR3 reads CSARATSGSLDRQYF. In nucleotides, the CDR3 is TGCAGTGCTAGAGCGACTAGCGGGAGTTTGGACCGGCAGTACTTC.